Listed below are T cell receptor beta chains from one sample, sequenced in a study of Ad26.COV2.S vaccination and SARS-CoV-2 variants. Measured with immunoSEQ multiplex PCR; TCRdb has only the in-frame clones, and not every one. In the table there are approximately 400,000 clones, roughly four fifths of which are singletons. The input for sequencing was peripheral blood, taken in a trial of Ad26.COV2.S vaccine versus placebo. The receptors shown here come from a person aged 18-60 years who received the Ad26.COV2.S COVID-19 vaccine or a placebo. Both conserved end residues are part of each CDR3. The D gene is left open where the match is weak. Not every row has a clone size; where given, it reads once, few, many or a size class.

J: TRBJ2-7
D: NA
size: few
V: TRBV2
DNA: TGTGCCAGCAAAATTGATAGTAACGAGCAGTACTTC
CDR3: CASKIDSNEQYF

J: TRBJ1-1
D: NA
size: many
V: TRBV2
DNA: TGTGCCAGCAGTGTGGGAAATACTGAAGCTTTCTTT
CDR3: CASSVGNTEAFF

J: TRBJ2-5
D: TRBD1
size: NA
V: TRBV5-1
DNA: TGCGCCAGCAGCTGGTGGACAGGGCGGACGACCCAGTACTTC
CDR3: CASSWWTGRTTQYF

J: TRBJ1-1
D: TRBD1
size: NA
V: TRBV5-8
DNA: TGTGCCAGCAGCTGGGGTTGGGCAGGGGGCACTGAAGCTTTCTTT
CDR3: CASSWGWAGGTEAFF

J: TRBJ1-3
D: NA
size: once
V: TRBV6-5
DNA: TGTGCCAGCAGTCTTCAGGGAGATGCTGGAAACACCATATATTTT
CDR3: CASSLQGDAGNTIYF

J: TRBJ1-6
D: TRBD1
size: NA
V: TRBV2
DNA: TGTGCCAGCGTAGGGACAGGAGCCTATAATTCACCCCTCCACTTT
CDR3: CASVGTGAYNSPLHF

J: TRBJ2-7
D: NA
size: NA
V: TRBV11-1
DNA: TGTGCCAGCAGTCCTACCACCAGTTACGAGCAGTACTTC
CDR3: CASSPTTSYEQYF

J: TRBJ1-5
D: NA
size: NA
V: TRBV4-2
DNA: TGTGCCAGCAGCTCCAGGCATCAGCCCCAGCATTTT
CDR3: CASSSRHQPQHF

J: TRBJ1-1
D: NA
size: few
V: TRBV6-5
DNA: TGTGCCAGCACCGAGGGGGGACGCCCCACTGAAGCTTTCTTT
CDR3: CASTEGGRPTEAFF

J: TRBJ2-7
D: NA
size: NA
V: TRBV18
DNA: TGTGCCAGCTCAAAAGGGGCGCGGGCCCTCCTCTACGAGCAGTACTTC
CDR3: CASSKGARALLYEQYF

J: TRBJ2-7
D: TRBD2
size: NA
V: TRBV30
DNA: TGTGCCCACCGAATTAGCGGGAATTTCTACGAGCAGTACTTC
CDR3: CAHRISGNFYEQYF

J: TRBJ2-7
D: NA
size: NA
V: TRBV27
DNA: TGTGCCAGCAGTCCCCTCGTTATAGTTGCAGCCGAAGAGCAGTACTTC
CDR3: CASSPLVIVAAEEQYF

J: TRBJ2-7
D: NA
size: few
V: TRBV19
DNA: TGTGCCAGTAGTATTAACGGACCCTACGAGCAGTACTTC
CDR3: CASSINGPYEQYF

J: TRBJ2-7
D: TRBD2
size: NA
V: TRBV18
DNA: TGTGCCAGCTCAGTGGGACTAGCGGGAGACAACGAGCAGTACTTC
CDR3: CASSVGLAGDNEQYF

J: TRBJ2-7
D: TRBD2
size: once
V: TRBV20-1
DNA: TGCAGTGCTAGTGGGGGTCGCGGGAGCTCCTACGAGCAGTACTTC
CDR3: CSASGGRGSSYEQYF

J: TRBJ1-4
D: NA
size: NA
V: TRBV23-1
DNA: TGCGCCAGCAGTCAATGGGGGGAATTCGCAACTAATGAAAAACTGTTTTTT
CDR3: CASSQWGEFATNEKLFF

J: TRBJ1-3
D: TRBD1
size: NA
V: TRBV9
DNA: TGTGCCAGCAGCCCGGACCTAAGGGGGCGGGCTGGAAACACCATATATTTT
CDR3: CASSPDLRGRAGNTIYF

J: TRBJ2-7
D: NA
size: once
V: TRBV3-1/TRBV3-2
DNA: TGTGCCAGCAGCCCACTAGGCGGCGGGGAGCAGTACTTC
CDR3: CASSPLGGGEQYF

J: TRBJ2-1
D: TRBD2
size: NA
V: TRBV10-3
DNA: TGTGCCATCAGAGGACTAGCGGGGGGCTATGAGCAGTTCTTC
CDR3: CAIRGLAGGYEQFF

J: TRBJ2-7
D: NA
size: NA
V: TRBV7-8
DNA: TGTGCCAGCACCATTGGCGGGTCTGGCTACGAGCAGTACTTC
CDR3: CASTIGGSGYEQYF

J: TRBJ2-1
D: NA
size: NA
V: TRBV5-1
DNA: TGCGCCAGCAGCCAGGCCAATGAGCAGTTCTTC
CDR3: CASSQANEQFF

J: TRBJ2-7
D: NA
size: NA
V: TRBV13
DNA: TGTGCCAGCAGCCCTGGCCATCGGGGTGAGCAGTACTTC
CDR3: CASSPGHRGEQYF

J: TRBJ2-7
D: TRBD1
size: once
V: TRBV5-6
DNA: TGTGCCAGCAGCTTGGCCGGGACAGGGGCCTACGAGCAGTACTTC
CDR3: CASSLAGTGAYEQYF

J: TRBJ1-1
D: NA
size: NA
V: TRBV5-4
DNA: TGTGCCAGCAGCCCTGGAGGGGCGCAGGGGAACACTGAAGCTTTCTTT
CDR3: CASSPGGAQGNTEAFF

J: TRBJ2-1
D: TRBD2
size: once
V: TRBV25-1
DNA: TGTGCCAGCAGTGATTCGACTAGCGGGAGTCGGGATGAGCAGTTCTTC
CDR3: CASSDSTSGSRDEQFF